These T cell receptor beta chains were read from a single sample in a study of blood T cell repertoires in COVID-19. Repertoires were generated with immunoSEQ multiplex PCR, while TCRdb's copy carries only in-frame clones and drops some. In the table there are approximately 290,000 clones, roughly 87% of which are singletons. Material for sequencing was peripheral blood. These receptors were collected from a man younger than 30 with active or convalescent COVID-19. Both conserved end residues are part of each CDR3. D genes are given only for firm matches.

j_gene | d_gene | v_gene | CDR3aa
TRBJ1-5 | TRBD1 | TRBV7-9 | CASSSSHRDRDSNQPQHF
TRBJ2-2 | NA | TRBV3-1/TRBV3-2 | CASSQYRAGTGELFF
TRBJ2-7 | NA | TRBV6-5 | CASRGRRTDSYEQYF
TRBJ2-1 | NA | TRBV6-4 | CASSDPGVYNEQFF
TRBJ1-2 | TRBD1 | TRBV7-8 | CASSLSPAGGDFGYTF
TRBJ2-1 | TRBD2 | TRBV7-2 | CASSRGVLGTSGAYNEQFF
TRBJ2-7 | NA | TRBV18 | CASSPTGYEQYF
TRBJ2-3 | NA | TRBV9 | CASSVRQGSSTDTQYF
TRBJ1-5 | NA | TRBV6-1 | CASSEERLNNQPQHF
TRBJ1-6 | TRBD1 | TRBV27 | CASSPVDRADSPLHF
TRBJ2-2 | NA | TRBV9 | CASSVVGLGTGELFF
TRBJ2-7 | TRBD1 | TRBV6-5 | CATARPGQASYEQYF
TRBJ2-1 | NA | TRBV27 | CASSSGMGQYNEQFF
TRBJ2-1 | NA | TRBV6-5 | CASSRGGANYNEQFF
TRBJ2-5 | NA | TRBV20-1 | CSASPTIALDPRTQYF
TRBJ2-1 | NA | TRBV14 | CASSPRPGLGSYNEQFF
TRBJ2-7 | NA | TRBV15 | CATSKGRGISYEQYF
TRBJ2-7 | TRBD2 | TRBV6-5 | CASSPTGGLHEQYF
TRBJ2-2 | NA | TRBV27 | CASSVFGDTGELFF
TRBJ2-7 | NA | TRBV7-9 | CASSEDSSYEQYF
TRBJ2-7 | TRBD1 | TRBV5-4 | CASSPQRQGMDEQYF
TRBJ2-4 | TRBD1 | TRBV5-6 | CASSLMGQGAHIQYF
TRBJ1-3 | NA | TRBV28 | CASSSGESGNTIYF
TRBJ2-7 | TRBD2 | TRBV24-1 | CATSRFVSSGSGGSNGEQYF
TRBJ2-1 | TRBD2 | TRBV18 | CASSTTSGGFDEQFF
TRBJ1-4 | TRBD1 | TRBV15 | CATRFDRDATNEKLFF
TRBJ1-2 | NA | TRBV15 | CATSRPWTDGYTF
TRBJ2-1 | TRBD2 | TRBV19 | CASLGGRAWEQFF
TRBJ2-5 | NA | TRBV2 | CASSSGTYSQETQYF
TRBJ1-3 | TRBD1 | TRBV5-4 | CASSLQGASGNTIYF
TRBJ1-1 | NA | TRBV3-1/TRBV3-2 | CASSQGNTHTEAFF
TRBJ2-7 | NA | TRBV5-1 | CASSLTTRSYEQYF
TRBJ1-2 | NA | TRBV5-1 | CASSLFGSDNGYTF
TRBJ2-1 | NA | TRBV7-2 | CASSLEGTGSYNEQFF
TRBJ2-2 | NA | TRBV9 | CASSLNTGELFF
TRBJ2-6 | TRBD2 | TRBV15 | CATSRDKLAGSGANVLTF
TRBJ1-1 | NA | TRBV9 | CASSVYPDTDTEAFF
TRBJ2-1 | TRBD2 | TRBV11-2 | CASSLDPGLAAKFF
TRBJ2-7 | NA | TRBV6-2/TRBV6-3 | CASSSPGRGNYEQYF
TRBJ2-3 | NA | TRBV7-8 | CASSSRRGSTDTQYF
TRBJ2-3 | NA | TRBV5-1 | CASSLGRPTDTQYF
TRBJ2-1 | NA | TRBV7-3 | CASSLLVRQINTYNEQFF
TRBJ1-5 | NA | TRBV19 | CASSMGVQVNQPQHF
TRBJ2-1 | TRBD2 | TRBV2 | CASINPGLDLLNEQFF
TRBJ1-2 | NA | TRBV3-1/TRBV3-2 | CASSQGGSVDYGYTF
TRBJ1-2 | TRBD1 | TRBV28 | CASRPQGAGTLYGYTF
TRBJ2-1 | TRBD1 | TRBV5-1 | CASSLRDRVNEQFF
TRBJ2-7 | TRBD1 | TRBV6-5 | CASSRTGEYEQYF